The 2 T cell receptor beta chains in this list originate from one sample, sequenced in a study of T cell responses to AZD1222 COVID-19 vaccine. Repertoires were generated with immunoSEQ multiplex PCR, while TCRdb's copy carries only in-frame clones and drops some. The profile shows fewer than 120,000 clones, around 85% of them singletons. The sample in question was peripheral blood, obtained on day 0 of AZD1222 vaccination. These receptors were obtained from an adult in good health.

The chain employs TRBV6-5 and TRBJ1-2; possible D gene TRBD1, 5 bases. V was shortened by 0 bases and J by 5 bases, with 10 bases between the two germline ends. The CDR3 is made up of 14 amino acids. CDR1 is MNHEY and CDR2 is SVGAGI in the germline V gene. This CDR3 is CASSYSNRRYGYTF. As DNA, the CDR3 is TGTGCCAGCAGTTACTCGAACAGGCGATATGGCTACACCTTC.

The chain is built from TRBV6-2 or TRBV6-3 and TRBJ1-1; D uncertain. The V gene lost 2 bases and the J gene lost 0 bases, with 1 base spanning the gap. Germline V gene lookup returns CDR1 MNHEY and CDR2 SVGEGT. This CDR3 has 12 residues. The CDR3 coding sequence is TGTGCCAGCAGTTACCTGAACACTGAAGCTTTCTTT. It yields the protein CASSYLNTEAFF.